What follows are 25 T cell receptor beta chains derived from one specimen sequenced in a study of CD8 T cells in ankylosing spondylitis. MiXCR, applied by TCRdb to the 5' RACE reads, yields one record per CDR3 protein. The sample contains roughly 180,000 distinct CDR3 sequences, around 8.9% of which appear only once. The sample consisted of blood, either unsorted or a sorted T cell fraction (not recorded which). These receptors came from a female donor with ankylosing spondylitis or in good health (not recorded which).

This clonotype has only one observation. The chain employs TRBV7-9 and TRBJ2-6; D is perhaps TRBD1 or TRBD2 (5 bases each). The CDR3 sequence is 15 residues long. V gave up 5 bases and J gave up 3 bases, with 11 bases separating them. CDR1 SEHNR and CDR2 FQNEAQ come from the germline V gene (reference sequence). The CDR3 nucleotides read TGTGCCAGCAGCCGGATGAGGGGTGGGGCCAACGTCCTGACTTTC. It translates to CASSRMRGGANVLTF.

The table lists this clonotype with a few counts. V usage is TRBV9 and J usage is TRBJ2-1, with D perhaps given as TRBD1 or TRBD2 (5 bases each). CDR3 size: 18 residues. V was cut by 3 bases and J by 0 bases, with 19 bases left in between. CDR1 is SGDLS and CDR2 is YYNGEE in the germline V gene. The CDR3 spells CASSARPGAGSSYNEQFF. The CDR3, as DNA: TGTGCCAGCAGCGCCCGACCCGGGGCTGGGAGCTCCTACAATGAGCAGTTCTTC. Drawing the rest from reference TRBV9 and TRBJ2-1, the complete variable domain is DSGVTQTPKHLITATGQRVTLRCSPRSGDLSVYWYQQSLDQGLQFLIQYYNGEERAKGNILERFSAQQFPDLHSELNLSSLELGDSALYFCASSARPGAGSSYNEQFFGPGTRLTVL.

The J gene is TRBJ1-2, the V gene TRBV2; D unclear. The CDR3 totals 14 residues. Germline V gene lookup returns CDR1 SNHLY and CDR2 FYNNEI. V lost 1 base to trimming and J lost 3 bases, with 9 bases between them. CDR3 loop: CASSEDDAYYGYTF. CDR3 coding DNA: TGTGCCAGCAGTGAAGACGACGCCTACTATGGCTACACCTTC.

This clonotype was seen more than once but under ten times. The gene calls are TRBV4-1 and TRBJ2-1; no clear D gene. The germline gives CDR1 MGHRA, CDR2 YSYEKL. Trimming shortened V by 5 bases and J by 8 bases, and 13 bases separated the two germline ends. The length of the CDR3 is 13 residues. The CDR3 loop is CASSLPPGDEQFF. CDR3 nucleotide sequence: TGCGCCAGCAGCTTACCGCCTGGGGATGAGCAGTTCTTC.

This clonotype was detected only a few times. The rearrangement links TRBV28 to TRBJ2-1; 8 bases align to TRBD1. The junction had 6 bases not matched to a gene; V was cut back by 10 bases and J by 4 bases. The CDR3 covers 13 residues. Germline CDR1 reads MDHEN; CDR2 reads SYDVKM. CDR3 loop: CAITTGAYNEQFF. The CDR3 bases are TGTGCCATCACGACAGGGGCTTACAATGAGCAGTTCTTC.

This clonotype was seen repeatedly, ten times or more. CDR3 DNA: TGTGCCAGCTCACCAGCGGGGGATCAGCCCCAGCATTTT. The encoded protein is CASSPAGDQPQHF. V is TRBV18 and J is TRBJ1-5; a weak D match, TRBD1 (5 bases). Germline values: CDR1 KGHSH, CDR2 LQKENI. V lost 2 bases to trimming and J lost 5 bases, with 7 bases between them. The CDR3 runs 13 residues.

This clonotype was counted between two and nine times. This chain joins TRBV24-1 and TRBJ2-3; 8 nucleotides align to TRBD2. V gave up 5 bases and J gave up 2 bases; unmatched junction bases: 5. Germline V lookup: CDR1 KGHDR, CDR2 SFDVKD. This CDR3 comprises 15 residues. The CDR3 sequence is CATSGSSGLTDTQYF. CDR3 bases: TGTGCCACCAGTGGATCTAGCGGGCTCACAGATACGCAGTATTTT.

Many counts were recorded for this clonotype. This chain connects TRBV5-1 to TRBJ2-1; maybe TRBD2 (6 bases). Trimming stripped 6 bases from V and 14 bases from J, with 18 bases between. Germline assignment: CDR1 SGHRS and CDR2 YFSETQ. There are 12 residues in the CDR3. CDR3 sequence reads: CASTSEEGLEFF. The DNA of the CDR3 is TGCGCCAGCACCTCGGAGGAGGGCCTAGAGTTCTTC.

The chain combines TRBV12-5 with TRBJ2-1, with TRBD2 identical over 9 bases. Germline-derived CDR1 and CDR2 are LGHNT and FRNRAP. This CDR3 contains 16 residues. Losses at the gene ends were 4 bases for V and 7 bases for J; bases not matched to a gene: 11. CDR3 nucleotide sequence: TGTGCTAGTGGTTCAACTAGCGGGTCCCTTGGGAATGAGCAGTTCTTC. This translates into CASGSTSGSLGNEQFF. Full variable domain (missing parts from reference TRBV12-5 and TRBJ2-1): DARVTQTPRHKVTEMGQEVTMRCQPILGHNTVFWYRQTMMQGLELLAYFRNRAPLDDSGMPKDRFSAEMPDATLATLKIQPSEPRDSAVYFCASGSTSGSLGNEQFFGPGTRLTVL.

This rearrangement joins TRBV20-1 to TRBJ2-4, with 9 bases matching TRBD1. Germline V gene lookup returns CDR1 DFQATT and CDR2 SNEGSKA (reference sequence). This CDR3 has 13 residues. Unmatched junction bases numbered 6, after V lost 4 bases and J lost 8 bases. This CDR3 reads CSAKTGGRDIQYF. In DNA, the CDR3 is TGCAGTGCTAAGACAGGGGGGAGGGACATTCAGTACTTC.

This clonotype was seen ten or more times. This rearrangement joins TRBV19 to TRBJ2-6; D remains ambiguous. The V gene's germline CDR1 is LNHDA and CDR2 SQIVND (reference sequence). The CDR3 runs to 13 residues. V lost 5 bases and J 11 bases, leaving 13 bases between the germline ends. The CDR3 is CASSEHARDVLTF. CDR3 bases: TGTGCCAGTAGTGAGCACGCCAGAGACGTCCTGACTTTC.

This clonotype was seen many times. This chain uses TRBV28 with TRBJ1-5; TRBD1 might be the D (6 bases). With 2 bases removed from V and 5 bases from J, the gap between germline ends came to 19 bases. This CDR3 has 17 residues. Looked up from germline, CDR1 is MDHEN and CDR2 is SYDVKM. The CDR3 sequence is CASSLIGAGAMDQPQHF. Here the CDR3 DNA reads TGTGCCAGCAGTTTAATCGGGGCAGGGGCTATGGATCAGCCCCAGCATTTT.

J is TRBJ1-1 and V is TRBV11-3; D is ambiguous. Looked up from germline, CDR1 is SGHNT and CDR2 is YENEEA. Trimming removed 1 base from V and 1 base from J, with 16 bases in between. The CDR3 totals 17 residues. The CDR3 loop is CASSLGQAHRGNTEAFF. CDR3 DNA sequence: TGTGCCAGCAGCTTAGGGCAGGCCCACCGGGGGAACACTGAAGCTTTCTTT. Together with reference TRBV11-3 and TRBJ1-1, the CDR3 gives the full variable domain: EAGVVQSPRYKIIEKKQPVAFWCNPISGHNTLYWYLQNLGQGPELLIRYENEEAVDDSQLPKDRFSAERLKGVDSTLKIQPAELGDSAVYLCASSLGQAHRGNTEAFFGQGTRLTVV.

The chain employs TRBV3-1 and TRBJ2-3; weak D call: TRBD2 (6 bases). The CDR3 extends over 18 amino acids. The ends were cut back, 5 bases at V and 2 bases at J, with 23 bases in the middle. Germline values: CDR1 LGHDT, CDR2 YNNKEL (reference sequence). This chain's CDR3 is CASSENLGGLIVTDTQYF. The CDR3 region has the DNA TGTGCCAGCAGCGAAAACCTCGGGGGACTGATCGTCACAGATACGCAGTATTTT.

In its sample, this clonotype was seen a few times. The genes are TRBV13 and TRBJ2-3; 15 bases map to TRBD2. With V trimmed by 6 bases and J by 4 bases, 14 bases remained unmatched. The CDR3 sequence is 19 residues long. Per the germline V gene, CDR1 is PRHDT and CDR2 is FYEKMQ (reference sequence). The CDR3 sequence: CASSLTPGLAGGPPDTQYF. The CDR3 DNA follows: TGTGCCAGCAGTCTCACACCGGGACTAGCGGGAGGCCCCCCAGATACGCAGTATTTT.

This chain links TRBV9 with TRBJ2-1, with no clear D. CDR1 SGDLS and CDR2 YYNGEE come from the germline V gene. Trimming took off 1 base at V and 0 bases at J, with 11 bases between the two ends. The CDR3 has 16 amino acids. CDR3 DNA sequence: TGTGCCAGCAGCGTATATGGCAGGACCTCCTACAATGAGCAGTTCTTC. Translated, it gives CASSVYGRTSYNEQFF.

The rearrangement uses TRBV12-3 or TRBV12-4 and TRBJ1-5; possible D gene TRBD1, 5 bases. This CDR3 is 13 amino acids long. Trimming left V 6 bases short and J 7 bases short, with 13 bases between. In DNA form, the CDR3 reads TGTGCCAGCAGCGAGGGGACGGAGCAGCCCCAGCATTTT. It yields the protein CASSEGTEQPQHF.

This clonotype was counted at least ten times. The chain joins TRBV12-3 or TRBV12-4 to TRBJ1-1, with D perhaps matching TRBD1 (6 bases). The V end was cut by 4 bases, the J end by 5 bases, with 8 bases between. The CDR3 has 12 residues. Here the CDR3 DNA reads TGTGCCAGCAGTTCGACAGGAACTGAAGCTTTCTTT. This gives the protein CASSSTGTEAFF.

This clonotype was picked up a small number of times. This rearrangement joins TRBV27 to TRBJ2-7; D remains unclear. CDR3 length: 13 amino acids. The germline V gene has CDR1 MNHEY and CDR2 SMNVEV (reference sequence). Trimming took 5 bases from V and 2 from J, leaving 10 bases between them. CDR3 bases: TGTGCCAGCAGTATTACTCGGACCTACGAGCAGTACTTC. Translating it yields CASSITRTYEQYF.

This clonotype has only a few counts. This CDR3 reads CASSPEDGSSYEQYF. CDR3 nucleotide sequence: TGTGCCAGCTCACCAGAGGATGGCAGCTCCTACGAGCAGTACTTC. The V and J genes are TRBV18 and TRBJ2-7; no clear D. V was pared by 2 bases and J by 0 bases, with 11 bases between. This CDR3 contains 15 residues. Germline V gene sequence: CDR1 KGHSH, CDR2 LQKENI.

This clonotype was counted only a few times. The V gene is TRBV20-1, the J gene TRBJ1-2, with no clear D. Trimming pared 6 bases from V and 4 bases from J, leaving 15 bases between. The CDR3 covers 13 residues. Germline CDR1 reads DFQATT; CDR2 reads SNEGSKA (reference sequence). The CDR3 loop is CSAYLDGFYGYTF. CDR3 bases: TGCAGTGCCTACCTGGACGGATTCTATGGCTACACCTTC.

This clonotype was picked up many times. The genes are TRBV24-1 and TRBJ2-5; D remains unclear. CDR1 is KGHDR and CDR2 is SFDVKD in the germline V gene. V shed 5 bases and J shed 4 bases, with 13 bases lying between them. The CDR3 runs 14 residues. The CDR3 DNA sequence: TGTGCCACCAGTGGCTCCGTCCTGTCAGAGACCCAGTACTTC. Residues: CATSGSVLSETQYF.

This clonotype has a count of ten or more. The genes are TRBV4-3 and TRBJ1-4, with D uncertain. Germline CDR1 and CDR2: LGHNA and YSLEER. V dropped 1 base and J dropped 3 bases, with 15 bases sitting between them. This CDR3 region has 17 residues. As DNA, the CDR3 is TGCGCCAGCAGCCAAGTAGTAAGACCCATGTCTAATGAAAAACTGTTTTTT. Encoded protein: CASSQVVRPMSNEKLFF.

The rearrangement joins TRBV5-4 to TRBJ2-1, with a weak D call TRBD1 (6 bases). The CDR3 totals 11 residues. V was trimmed by 4 bases and J by 10 bases, leaving 9 bases between them. Per germline, CDR1 SGHNT and CDR2 YYREEE (reference sequence). The CDR3 nucleotides are TGTGCCAGCAGCGTGGACAGCGAGCAGTTCTTC. Residues: CASSVDSEQFF.

This clonotype was detected ten times or more. CDR3 loop: CASSPAGLAGDQAYNEQFF. CDR3 nucleotide sequence: TGCGCCAGCAGCCCGGCGGGACTAGCGGGAGATCAGGCCTACAATGAGCAGTTCTTC. The chain uses TRBV4-1 and TRBJ2-1, with TRBD2 identical over 14 bases. The V and J ends lost 4 bases and 2 bases, in that order; junction bases with no gene match: 10. Germline loops: CDR1 MGHRA, CDR2 YSYEKL. The CDR3 spans 19 residues.